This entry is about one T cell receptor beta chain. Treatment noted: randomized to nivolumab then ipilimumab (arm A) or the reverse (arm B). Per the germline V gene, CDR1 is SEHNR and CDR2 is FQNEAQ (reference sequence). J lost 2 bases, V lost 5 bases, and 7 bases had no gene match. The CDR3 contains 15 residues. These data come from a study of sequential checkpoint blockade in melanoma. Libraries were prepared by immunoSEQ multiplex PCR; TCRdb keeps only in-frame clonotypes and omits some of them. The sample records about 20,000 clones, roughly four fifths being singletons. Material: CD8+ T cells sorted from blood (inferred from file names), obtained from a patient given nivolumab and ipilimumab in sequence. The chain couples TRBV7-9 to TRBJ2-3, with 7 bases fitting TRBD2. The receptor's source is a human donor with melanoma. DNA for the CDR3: TGTGCCAGCAGCGCAAGGGAGGGTCCCACAGATACGCAGTATTTT. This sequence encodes CASSAREGPTDTQYF.